These T cell receptor beta chains were read from a single sample in a study of cytomegalovirus exposure and HLA in healthy donors. The assay was immunoSEQ multiplex PCR, and TCRdb's table has in-frame clones only and misses some. The sample totals 130,000 or so clones. The sample taken for sequencing was PBMCs. These receptors were taken from a woman aged 18-29 years in good health and CMV-seronegative. CDR3s include the opening cysteine and the closing phenylalanine or tryptophan. The D gene is left open where the match is weak.

D	J	V	CDR3	DNA
.	TRBJ1-2	TRBV11-2	CASSQSRSQGSGYTF	TGTGCCAGCAGCCAATCCCGGTCACAGGGTAGTGGCTACACCTTC
TRBD2	TRBJ2-1	TRBV27	CASRALAGVVNEQFF	TGTGCCAGCAGAGCACTAGCGGGAGTTGTTAATGAGCAGTTCTTC
TRBD2	TRBJ2-1	TRBV9	CASSPGLAGNVNEQFF	TGTGCCAGCAGCCCGGGACTAGCGGGAAATGTCAATGAGCAGTTCTTC
TRBD1	TRBJ1-3	TRBV2	CASSGPLGQDSGNTIYF	TGTGCCAGCAGCGGACCATTGGGACAGGATTCTGGAAACACCATATATTTT
TRBD2	TRBJ2-4	TRBV7-2	CASSPRRGVAGGGDIQYF	TGTGCCAGCAGCCCTCGGAGGGGGGTAGCGGGAGGCGGGGACATTCAGTACTTC
TRBD1	TRBJ2-5	TRBV6-1	CASDRTGAGETQYF	TGTGCCTCCGACCGGACAGGGGCGGGGGAGACCCAGTACTTC
.	TRBJ1-3	TRBV18	CASSPPSQVSGNTIYF	TGTGCCAGCTCACCACCTTCACAGGTCTCTGGAAACACCATATATTTT
.	TRBJ1-5	TRBV12-5	CASGLSGSNQPQHF	TGTGCTAGTGGTTTGAGCGGGAGCAATCAGCCCCAGCATTTT
.	TRBJ2-1	TRBV5-1	CASSNQGPYNEQFF	TGCGCCAGCAGTAATCAGGGCCCATACAATGAGCAGTTCTTC
TRBD2	TRBJ2-1	TRBV7-8	CASSLGLGEGRGSYNEQFF	TGTGCCAGCAGCTTAGGACTAGGGGAGGGCCGAGGATCCTACAATGAGCAGTTCTTC
.	TRBJ2-2	TRBV2	CASSAVIGSGELFF	TGTGCCAGCAGTGCAGTTATAGGGAGCGGGGAGCTGTTTTTT
.	TRBJ2-3	TRBV9	CASSRTTRASGTDTQYF	TGTGCCAGCAGTCGCACAACCAGGGCTAGCGGCACAGATACGCAGTATTTT
TRBD2	TRBJ2-2	TRBV6-8	CASRELAGGRGVRVGELFF	TGTGCCAGCAGGGAACTAGCGGGAGGGCGGGGGGTTAGGGTCGGGGAGCTGTTTTTT
.	TRBJ1-2	TRBV5-4	CASSRDPRPANYGYTF	TGTGCCAGCAGCCGAGATCCCAGGCCAGCTAACTATGGCTACACCTTC
.	TRBJ1-1	TRBV30	CAWNEGLMNTEAFF	TGTGCCTGGAACGAGGGACTTATGAACACTGAAGCTTTCTTT
TRBD2	TRBJ2-3	TRBV30	CAWMGGTSGTQYF	TGTGCCTGGATGGGCGGGACTAGCGGGACGCAGTATTTT
TRBD2	TRBJ2-3	TRBV6-6	CASSPRKTSAWDTQYF	TGTGCCAGCAGTCCCCGAAAAACTAGCGCCTGGGATACGCAGTATTTT
.	TRBJ2-1	TRBV12-5	CASGLGRGGSYNEQFF	TGTGCTAGTGGTTTGGGGAGGGGTGGATCCTACAATGAGCAGTTCTTC
TRBD1	TRBJ2-1	TRBV19	CASSIGTGGNYYNEQFF	TGTGCCAGTAGTATAGGAACAGGGGGTAACTACTACAATGAGCAGTTCTTC
TRBD1	TRBJ2-7	TRBV2	CASTPGTGHYEQYF	TGTGCCAGCACCCCCGGGACAGGGCATTACGAGCAGTACTTC